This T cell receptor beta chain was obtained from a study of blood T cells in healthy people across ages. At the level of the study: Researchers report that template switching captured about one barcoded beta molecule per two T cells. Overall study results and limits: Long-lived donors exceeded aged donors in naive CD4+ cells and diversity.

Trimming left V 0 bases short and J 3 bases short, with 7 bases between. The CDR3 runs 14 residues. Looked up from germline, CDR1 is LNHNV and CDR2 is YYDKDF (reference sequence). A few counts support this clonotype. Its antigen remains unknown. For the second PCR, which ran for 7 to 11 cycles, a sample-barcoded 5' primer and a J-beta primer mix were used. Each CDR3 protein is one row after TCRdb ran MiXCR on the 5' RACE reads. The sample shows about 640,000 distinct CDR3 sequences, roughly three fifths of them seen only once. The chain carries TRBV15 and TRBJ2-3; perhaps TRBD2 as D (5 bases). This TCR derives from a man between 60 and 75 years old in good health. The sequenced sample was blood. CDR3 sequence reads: CATSRDLATDTQYF. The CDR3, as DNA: TGTGCCACCAGCAGAGATCTAGCAACAGATACGCAGTATTTT. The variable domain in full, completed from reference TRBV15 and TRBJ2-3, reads DAMVIQNPRYQVTQFGKPVTLSCSQTLNHNVMYWYQQKSSQAPKLLFHYYDKDFNNEADTPDNFQSRRPNTSFCFLDIRSPGLGDTAMYLCATSRDLATDTQYFGPGTRLTVL.